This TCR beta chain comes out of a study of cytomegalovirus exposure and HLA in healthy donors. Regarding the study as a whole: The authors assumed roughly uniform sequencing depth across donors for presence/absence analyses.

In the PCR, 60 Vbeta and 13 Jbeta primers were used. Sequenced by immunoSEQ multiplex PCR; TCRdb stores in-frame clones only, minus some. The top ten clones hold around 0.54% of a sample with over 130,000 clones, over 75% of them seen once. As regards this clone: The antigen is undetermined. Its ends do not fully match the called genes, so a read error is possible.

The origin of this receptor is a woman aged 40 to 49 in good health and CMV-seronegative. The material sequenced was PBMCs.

CDR3 amino acids: CASSLGEGGETQYF. As DNA, the CDR3 is TGTGCTAGCAGCTTAGGGGAGGGAGGAGAGACCCAGTACTTC. J is TRBJ2-5 and V is TRBV7-7, with 7 bases that match TRBD2. The CDR3 length is 14 residues. Germline CDR1 and CDR2: SSHAT and FNYEAQ (reference sequence).